The 3 T cell receptor beta chains in this list originate from one sample, sequenced in a study of monozygotic twins with inflammatory bowel disease (dated by TCRdb to between 2018 and 2021). Library creation used 5' RACE. The listed sequencing device is Illumina HiSeq 2500. TCRdb reprocessed the raw reads; every CDR3 protein sequence is a single record, and DNA is not supplied. In this sample's table one finds about 380,000 distinct CDR3 sequences. The ten largest make up just over 2.5% of the sample. The sequenced material came from blood. Receptors were obtained from a human donor with ulcerative colitis or Crohn's disease, or a healthy co-twin of an affected twin (not recorded which).

V usage is TRBV6-1 and J usage is TRBJ1-2. Looked up from germline, CDR1 is MNHNS and CDR2 is SASEGT. The CDR3 is 15 residues long. The CDR3 loop reads CASSPDTNTNYGYTF.

The CDR3 region is CASTPGGISEQYF. V and J are TRBV6-5 and TRBJ2-7; TCRdb's D call, TRBD1, is unchecked because there is no DNA. The CDR3 consists of 13 residues. Germline V CDR1 and CDR2: MNHEY, SVGAGI.

The chain recombines TRBV7-9 with TRBJ1-1. This CDR3 is built from 11 residues. Germline values: CDR1 SEHNR, CDR2 FQNEAQ (reference sequence). The CDR3 reads CASSLRTEAFF.